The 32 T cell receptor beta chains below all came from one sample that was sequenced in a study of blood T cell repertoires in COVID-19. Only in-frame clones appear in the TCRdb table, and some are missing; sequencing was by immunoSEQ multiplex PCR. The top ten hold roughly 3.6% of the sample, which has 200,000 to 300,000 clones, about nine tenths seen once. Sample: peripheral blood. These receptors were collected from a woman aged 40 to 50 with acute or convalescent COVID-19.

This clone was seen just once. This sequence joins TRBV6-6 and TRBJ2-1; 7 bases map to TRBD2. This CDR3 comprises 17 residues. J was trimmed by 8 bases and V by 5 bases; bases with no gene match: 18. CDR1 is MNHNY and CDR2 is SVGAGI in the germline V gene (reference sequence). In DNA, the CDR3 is TGTGCCAGCAGTCTTGACCTGCCGGGAGGAGAGAGATATGAGCAGTTCTTC. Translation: CASSLDLPGGERYEQFF.

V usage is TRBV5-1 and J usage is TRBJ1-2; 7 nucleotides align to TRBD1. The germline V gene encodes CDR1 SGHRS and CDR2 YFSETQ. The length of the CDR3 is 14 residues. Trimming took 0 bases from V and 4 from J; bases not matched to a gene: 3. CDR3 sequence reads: CASSLEGTAYGYTF. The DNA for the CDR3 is TGCGCCAGCAGCTTGGAAGGGACAGCCTATGGCTACACCTTC.

CDR3 residues: CASSQEIEETQYF. The CDR3 bases are TGCGCCAGCAGCCAGGAGATAGAAGAGACCCAGTACTTC. V and J are TRBV4-1 and TRBJ2-5, with D hard to call. Germline assignment: CDR1 MGHRA and CDR2 YSYEKL. The length of the CDR3 is 13 residues. The germline V and J ends were trimmed by 3 bases and 3 bases, with 8 bases remaining between them.

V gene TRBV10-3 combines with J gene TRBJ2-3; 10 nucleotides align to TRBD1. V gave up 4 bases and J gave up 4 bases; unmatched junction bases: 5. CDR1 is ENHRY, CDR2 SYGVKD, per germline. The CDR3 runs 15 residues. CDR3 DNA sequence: TGTGCCATCAGTGTGGGACAGGGGAGCGCAGATACGCAGTATTTT. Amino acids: CAISVGQGSADTQYF.

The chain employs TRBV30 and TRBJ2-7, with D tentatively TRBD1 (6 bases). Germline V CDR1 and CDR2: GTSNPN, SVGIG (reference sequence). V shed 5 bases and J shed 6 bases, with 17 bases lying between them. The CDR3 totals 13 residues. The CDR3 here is CAWGQSRLSEQYV. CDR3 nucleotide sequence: TGTGCCTGGGGACAGTCCCGCCTCTCCGAGCAGTACGTC.

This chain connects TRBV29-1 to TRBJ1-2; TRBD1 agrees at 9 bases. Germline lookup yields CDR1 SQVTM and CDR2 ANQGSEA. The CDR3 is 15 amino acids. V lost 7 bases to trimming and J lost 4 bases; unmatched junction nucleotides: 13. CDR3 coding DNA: TGCAGCGGCTTCCAACAGGGGGCGCCCGGCTATGGCTACACCTTC. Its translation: CSGFQQGAPGYGYTF.

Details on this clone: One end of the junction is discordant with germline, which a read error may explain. The DNA for the CDR3 is TGTGCCAGCAGTTTATTCCCCTCAGTGTCAGGGGATTTC. As protein: CASSLFPSVSGDF. The chain couples TRBV28 to TRBJ1-2; D may be TRBD1 (6 bases). The CDR3 extends over 13 amino acids. Germline CDR1 MDHEN, CDR2 SYDVKM.

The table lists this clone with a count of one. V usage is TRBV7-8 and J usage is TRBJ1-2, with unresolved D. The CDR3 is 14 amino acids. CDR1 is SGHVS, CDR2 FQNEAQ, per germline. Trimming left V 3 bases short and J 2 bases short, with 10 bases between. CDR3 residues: CASSFEAANYGYTF. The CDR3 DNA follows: TGTGCCAGCAGCTTTGAGGCGGCGAACTATGGCTACACCTTC.

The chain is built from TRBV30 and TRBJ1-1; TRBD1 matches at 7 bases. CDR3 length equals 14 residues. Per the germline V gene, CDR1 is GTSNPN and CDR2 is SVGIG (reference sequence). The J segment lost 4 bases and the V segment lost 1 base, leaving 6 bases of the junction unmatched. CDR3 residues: CAWSDVNRGTEAFF. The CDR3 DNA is TGTGCCTGGAGTGATGTCAACAGGGGCACTGAAGCTTTCTTT.

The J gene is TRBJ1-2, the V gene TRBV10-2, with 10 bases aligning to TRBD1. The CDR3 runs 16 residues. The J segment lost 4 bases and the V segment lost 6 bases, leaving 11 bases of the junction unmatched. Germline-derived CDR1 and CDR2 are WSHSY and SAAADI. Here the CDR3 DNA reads TGCGCCAGCAGAGTTGTAGGGACAGGGGCGGTCTATGGCTACACCTTC. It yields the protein CASRVVGTGAVYGYTF.

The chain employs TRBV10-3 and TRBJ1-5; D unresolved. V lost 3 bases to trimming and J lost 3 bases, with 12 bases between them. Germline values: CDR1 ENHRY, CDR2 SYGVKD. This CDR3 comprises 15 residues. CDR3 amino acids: CAISDGGSNNQPQHF. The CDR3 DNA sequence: TGTGCCATCAGTGATGGAGGGAGCAACAATCAGCCCCAGCATTTT.

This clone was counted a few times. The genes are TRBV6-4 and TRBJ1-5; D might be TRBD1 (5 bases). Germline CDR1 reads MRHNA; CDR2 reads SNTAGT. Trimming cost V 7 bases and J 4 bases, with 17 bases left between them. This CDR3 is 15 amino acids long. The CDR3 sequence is CASNIGGNRNQPQHF. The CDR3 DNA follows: TGTGCCAGCAATATTGGGGGGAACCGTAATCAGCCCCAGCATTTT.

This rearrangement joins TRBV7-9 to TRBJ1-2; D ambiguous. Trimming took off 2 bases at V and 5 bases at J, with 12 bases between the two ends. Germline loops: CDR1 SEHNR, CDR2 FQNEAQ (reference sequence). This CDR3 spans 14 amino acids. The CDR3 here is CASSLIERGYGYTF. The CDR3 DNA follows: TGTGCCAGCAGCTTAATCGAGCGGGGATATGGCTACACCTTC.

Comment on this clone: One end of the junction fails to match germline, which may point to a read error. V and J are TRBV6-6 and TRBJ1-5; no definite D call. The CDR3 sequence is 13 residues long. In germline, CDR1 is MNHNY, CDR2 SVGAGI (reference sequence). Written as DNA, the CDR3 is TGTGCCAGCAGTTACGGCCAGAATCAGGCCCAGCATTTT. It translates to CASSYGQNQAQHF.

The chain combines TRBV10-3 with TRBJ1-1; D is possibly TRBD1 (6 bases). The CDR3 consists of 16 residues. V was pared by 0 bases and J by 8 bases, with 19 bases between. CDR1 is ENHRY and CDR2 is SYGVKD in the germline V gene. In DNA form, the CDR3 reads TGTGCCATCAGTGAGTCTTTGGGCAGGGGCCCACGGGAAGCTTTCTTT. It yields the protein CAISESLGRGPREAFF.

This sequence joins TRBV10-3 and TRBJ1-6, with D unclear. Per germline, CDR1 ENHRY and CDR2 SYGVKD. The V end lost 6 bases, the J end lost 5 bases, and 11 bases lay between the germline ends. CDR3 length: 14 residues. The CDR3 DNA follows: TGTGCCATCAGAGTTGGCAGCGATAATTCACCCCTCCACTTT. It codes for CAIRVGSDNSPLHF.

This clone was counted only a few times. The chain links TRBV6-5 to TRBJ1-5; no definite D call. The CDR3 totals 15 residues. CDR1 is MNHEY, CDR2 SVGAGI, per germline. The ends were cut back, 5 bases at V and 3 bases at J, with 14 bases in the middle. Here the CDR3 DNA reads TGTGCCAGCAGTCGAGGATCCGGCACCAATCAGCCCCAGCATTTT. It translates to CASSRGSGTNQPQHF.

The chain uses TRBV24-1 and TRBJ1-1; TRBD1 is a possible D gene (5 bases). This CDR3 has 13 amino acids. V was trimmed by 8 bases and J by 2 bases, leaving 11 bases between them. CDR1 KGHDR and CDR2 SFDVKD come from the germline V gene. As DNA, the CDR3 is TGTGCCACCACGTCCGGGGGTAACACTGAAGCTTTCTTT. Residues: CATTSGGNTEAFF.

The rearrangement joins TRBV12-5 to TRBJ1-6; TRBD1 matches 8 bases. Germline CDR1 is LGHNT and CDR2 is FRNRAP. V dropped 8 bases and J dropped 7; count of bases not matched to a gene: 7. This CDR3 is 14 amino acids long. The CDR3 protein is CASKAGGFNSPLHF. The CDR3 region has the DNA TGTGCTAGTAAGGCAGGGGGCTTCAATTCACCCCTCCACTTT.

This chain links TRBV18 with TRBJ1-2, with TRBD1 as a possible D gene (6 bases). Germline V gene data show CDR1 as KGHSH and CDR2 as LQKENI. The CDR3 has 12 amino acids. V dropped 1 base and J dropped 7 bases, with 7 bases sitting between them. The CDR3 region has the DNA TGTGCCAGCTCACCACAGGGGGTTGGCTACACCTTC. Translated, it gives CASSPQGVGYTF.

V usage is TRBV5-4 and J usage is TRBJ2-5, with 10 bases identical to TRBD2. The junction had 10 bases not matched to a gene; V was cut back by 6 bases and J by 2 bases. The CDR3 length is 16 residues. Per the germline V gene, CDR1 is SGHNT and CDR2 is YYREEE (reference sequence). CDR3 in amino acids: CASTLGPSGGQETQYF. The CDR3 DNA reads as TGTGCCAGCACCCTGGGGCCTAGCGGGGGACAAGAGACCCAGTACTTC.

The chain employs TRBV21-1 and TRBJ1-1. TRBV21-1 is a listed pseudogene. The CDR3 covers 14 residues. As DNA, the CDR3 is TGTGCCAGCAGCAGCTCGGGGGGAAACACTGAAGCTTTCTTT. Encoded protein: CASSSSGGNTEAFF.

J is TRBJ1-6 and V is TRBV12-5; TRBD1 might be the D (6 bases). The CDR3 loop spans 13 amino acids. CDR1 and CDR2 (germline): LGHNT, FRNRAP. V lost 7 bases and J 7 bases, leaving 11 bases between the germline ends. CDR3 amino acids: CASALDRNSPLHF. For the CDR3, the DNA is TGTGCTAGTGCCTTAGACAGGAATTCACCCCTCCACTTT.

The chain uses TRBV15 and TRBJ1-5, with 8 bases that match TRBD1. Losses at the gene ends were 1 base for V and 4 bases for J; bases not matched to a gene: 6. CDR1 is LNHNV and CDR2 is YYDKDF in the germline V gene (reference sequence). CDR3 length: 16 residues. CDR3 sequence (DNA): TGTGCCACCAGCAGAGGGGACAGGACCTTTAATCAGCCCCAGCATTTT. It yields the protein CATSRGDRTFNQPQHF.

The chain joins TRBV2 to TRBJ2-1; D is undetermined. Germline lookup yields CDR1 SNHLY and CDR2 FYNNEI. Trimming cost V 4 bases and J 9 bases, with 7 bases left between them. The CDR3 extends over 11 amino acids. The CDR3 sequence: CASSGGSEQFF. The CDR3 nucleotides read TGTGCCAGCAGTGGAGGTAGTGAGCAGTTCTTC.

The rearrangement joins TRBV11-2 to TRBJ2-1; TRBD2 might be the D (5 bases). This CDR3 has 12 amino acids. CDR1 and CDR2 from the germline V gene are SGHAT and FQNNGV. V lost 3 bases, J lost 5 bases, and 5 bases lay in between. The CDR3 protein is CASSLRDNEQFF. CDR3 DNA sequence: TGTGCCAGCAGCTTGAGGGACAATGAGCAGTTCTTC.

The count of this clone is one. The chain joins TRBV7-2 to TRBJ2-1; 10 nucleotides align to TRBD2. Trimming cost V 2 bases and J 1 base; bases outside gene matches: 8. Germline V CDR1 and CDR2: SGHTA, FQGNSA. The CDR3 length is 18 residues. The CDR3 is CASSLTSGVGRSYNEQFF. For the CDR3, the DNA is TGTGCCAGCAGCTTAACTAGCGGGGTAGGTAGATCCTACAATGAGCAGTTCTTC.

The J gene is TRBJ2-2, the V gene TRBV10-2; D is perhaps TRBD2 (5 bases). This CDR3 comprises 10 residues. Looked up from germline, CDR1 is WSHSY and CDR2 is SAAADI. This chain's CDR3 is CATGGGELFF. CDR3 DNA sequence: TGCGCTACCGGAGGCGGGGAGCTGTTTTTT.

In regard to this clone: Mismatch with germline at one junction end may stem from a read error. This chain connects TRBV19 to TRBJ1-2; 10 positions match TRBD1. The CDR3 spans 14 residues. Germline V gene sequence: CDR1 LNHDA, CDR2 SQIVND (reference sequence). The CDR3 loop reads CATQSRDRGYGHTF. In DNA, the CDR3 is TGTGCCACCCAGAGCAGGGACAGGGGCTATGGCCACACCTTC.

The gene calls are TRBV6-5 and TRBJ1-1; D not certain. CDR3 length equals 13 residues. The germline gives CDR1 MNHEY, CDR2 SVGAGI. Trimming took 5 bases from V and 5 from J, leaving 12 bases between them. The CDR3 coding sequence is TGTGCCAGCAGTCCCGGTCAACGGACTGAAGCTTTCTTT. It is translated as CASSPGQRTEAFF.

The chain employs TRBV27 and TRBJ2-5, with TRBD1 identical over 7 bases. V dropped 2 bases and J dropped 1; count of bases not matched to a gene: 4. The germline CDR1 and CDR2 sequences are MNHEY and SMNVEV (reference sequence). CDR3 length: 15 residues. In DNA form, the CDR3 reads TGTGCCAGCAGTTTAGGGACAGCCCTCCAAGAGACCCAGTACTTC. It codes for CASSLGTALQETQYF.

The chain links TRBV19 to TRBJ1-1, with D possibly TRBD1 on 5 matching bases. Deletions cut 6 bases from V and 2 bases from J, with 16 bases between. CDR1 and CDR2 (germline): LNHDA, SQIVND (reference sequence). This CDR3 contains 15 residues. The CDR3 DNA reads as TGTGCCAGTAGGCGTCAGGAGGGGAGAAACACTGAAGCTTTCTTT. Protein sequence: CASRRQEGRNTEAFF. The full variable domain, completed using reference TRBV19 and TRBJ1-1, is DGGITQSPKYLFRKEGQNVTLSCEQNLNHDAMYWYRQDPGQGLRLIYYSQIVNDFQKGDIAEGYSVSREKKESFPLTVTSAQKNPTAFYLCASRRQEGRNTEAFFGQGTRLTVV.